A single sample gave rise to the 26 T cell receptor beta chains below, sequenced in a study of T-cell reconstitution after alpha-beta-depleted transplantation in children listed by TCRdb under 2016. In the paper's terms, the treatment or condition label means: allogeneic hematopoietic cell transplantation with graft depleted of TCRalphabeta T cells and CD19 B cells. The method behind the library was PCR. Sequencing used an Illumina HiSeq 2500. TCR libraries were prepared with molecular barcoding, using unique molecular identifiers to normalize TCRbeta repertoire quantification. The public sequencing data were trimmed at Q25 with fastp and processed into clonotypes with MiXCR by TCRdb, which kept only in-frame beta chains. Rows are unified per CDR3 protein, each entry keeping the most common DNA and genes. The sample table lists almost 500,000 distinct CDR3 sequences, about 10% of them with a count of one. The top ten clonotypes cover around 2.2% of the sample.

Source: PBMCs, taken before TCRalphabeta/CD19-depleted stem cell transplant. All receptors derive from a child younger than 10 with inherited bone marrow failure, due to receive a stem cell transplant.

As concerns this clonotype: This clone may be a read error of a much larger clone one base away. The chain carries TRBV28 and TRBJ1-5, with 10 bases fitting TRBD1. The CDR3 spans 16 residues. Germline CDR1 MDHEN, CDR2 SYDVKM. With V trimmed by 6 bases and J by 3 bases, 8 bases remained unmatched. The CDR3 loop is CASRGDRGRVNQPQHF. The CDR3 bases are TGTGCCAGCAGGGGGGACAGGGGTAGGGTCAATCAGCCCCAGCATTTT.

Many counts were recorded for this clonotype. V and J are TRBV10-3 and TRBJ1-2; perhaps TRBD1 as D (6 bases). Trimming took 0 bases from V and 8 from J, leaving 10 bases between them. The CDR3 is 13 residues long. Germline-derived CDR1 and CDR2 are ENHRY and SYGVKD. Here the CDR3 DNA reads TGTGCCATCAGTGAGTCAAGGGGGTTAGGCTACACCTTC. It translates to CAISESRGLGYTF.

This clonotype came up many times. CDR3 region: CASSLVVRETQYF. Here the CDR3 DNA reads TGTGCCAGCAGCTTAGTGGTCCGAGAGACCCAGTACTTC. The J gene is TRBJ2-5, the V gene TRBV7-8, with D unclear. Trimming left V 1 base short and J 4 bases short, with 7 bases between. The CDR3 consists of 13 residues. Per germline, CDR1 SGHVS and CDR2 FQNEAQ.

This clonotype was observed many times. The chain is built from TRBV3-1 and TRBJ2-3; D gene uncertain. V was clipped by 4 bases and J by 4 bases, with 12 bases between them. The CDR3 covers 14 residues. Germline V gene data show CDR1 as LGHDT and CDR2 as YNNKEL (reference sequence). The CDR3 loop reads CASSRFVRADTQYF. In DNA form, the CDR3 reads TGTGCCAGCAGCCGTTTCGTCCGGGCAGATACGCAGTATTTT.

This clonotype was counted at least ten times. The J gene is TRBJ2-3, the V gene TRBV4-3, with a weak D call TRBD2 (6 bases). V lost 0 bases and J 0 bases, leaving 10 bases between the germline ends. CDR3 size: 16 residues. Germline V gene data show CDR1 as LGHNA and CDR2 as YSLEER. This chain's CDR3 is CASSQDPTSSTDTQYF. The CDR3 DNA follows: TGCGCCAGCAGCCAAGATCCAACTAGCAGCACAGATACGCAGTATTTT.

The rearrangement links TRBV19 to TRBJ1-1; weak D call: TRBD1 (6 bases). Germline V gene data show CDR1 as LNHDA and CDR2 as SQIVND (reference sequence). There are 14 residues in the CDR3. V lost 5 bases and J 3 bases, leaving 13 bases between the germline ends. DNA of the CDR3: TGTGCCAGTAGTCCCTCTACAGGGTACACTGAAGCTTTCTTT. Translating gives CASSPSTGYTEAFF.

This clonotype was detected many times. The V gene is TRBV28, the J gene TRBJ2-1; D may match TRBD1 or TRBD2 (8 bases each). V gave up 5 bases and J gave up 4 bases, with 15 bases separating them. CDR3 length: 15 residues. Germline loops: CDR1 MDHEN, CDR2 SYDVKM. CDR3 in amino acids: CASSTGGDRYNEQFF. CDR3 in DNA: TGTGCCAGCAGTACCGGGGGGGACAGGTACAATGAGCAGTTCTTC.

For this clonotype: A read error may be the cause here, since a much bigger clone is one base away. Because the CDR3 is missing its conserved closing phenylalanine or tryptophan, this is likely a read error. The chain couples TRBV4-3 to TRBJ2-7; TRBD1 aligns across 11 bases. The V gene end was trimmed by 0 bases and the J gene end by 2 bases; junction bases not matched to a gene: 3. The CDR3 runs to 16 residues. Looked up from germline, CDR1 is LGHNA and CDR2 is YSLEER. The CDR3 nucleotides are TGCGCCAGCAGCCAAGATGGGACAGGGGGGACCTACGAGCAGTACCTC. Encoded protein: CASSQDGTGGTYEQYL.

In this sample, this clonotype turned up many times. V gene TRBV3-1 combines with J gene TRBJ2-7; D is possibly TRBD2 (6 bases). This CDR3 has 12 amino acids. CDR1 is LGHDT and CDR2 is YNNKEL in the germline V gene (reference sequence). Trimming cost V 0 bases and J 7 bases, with 7 bases left between them. The CDR3 DNA sequence: TGTGCCAGCAGCCAAGAGGAGGGGGAGCAGTACTTC. Translation: CASSQEEGEQYF.

This clonotype occurred a few times. This sequence joins TRBV12-3 or TRBV12-4 and TRBJ2-2; 14 bases fit TRBD2. The CDR3 consists of 17 residues. Germline trimming cut 5 bases from V and 4 bases from J; bases unmatched to any gene: 6. The DNA for the CDR3 is TGTGCCAGCAGTCCGACTAGCGGGAGGGAGGGCACCGGGGAGCTGTTTTTT. Its protein product is CASSPTSGREGTGELFF.

This clonotype showed up many times. CDR3 sequence (DNA): TGCGCCAGCAGCTCATGGGACAGACCCGAAACTAACTATGGCTACACCTTC. Residues: CASSSWDRPETNYGYTF. The chain couples TRBV5-1 to TRBJ1-2, with 7 bases lining up with TRBD1. With 3 bases clipped from V and 0 bases from J, the junction kept 11 bases outside the gene matches. CDR1 and CDR2 from the germline V gene are SGHRS and YFSETQ. This CDR3 spans 17 amino acids.

This clonotype has more than one count but fewer than ten. The chain uses TRBV5-1 and TRBJ2-1; 15 positions match TRBD2. The junction had 9 bases not matched to a gene; V was cut back by 3 bases and J by 2 bases. In germline, CDR1 is SGHRS, CDR2 YFSETQ. The CDR3 covers 19 residues. The CDR3 DNA reads as TGCGCCAGCAGCTCATGGACTAGCGGGAGGGCCGAGGCCTACAATGAGCAGTTCTTC. Residues: CASSSWTSGRAEAYNEQFF.

Many counts were recorded for this clonotype. The V call is TRBV6-1, the J call TRBJ1-4, with 9 bases matching TRBD1. This CDR3 region has 16 residues. Germline V CDR1 and CDR2: MNHNS, SASEGT. V trimming: 5 bases; J trimming: 7 bases; junction bases outside the gene matches: 11. The CDR3 sequence: CASSRVPQGAFEKLFF. CDR3 nucleotides: TGTGCCAGCAGTCGTGTCCCACAGGGGGCGTTTGAAAAACTGTTTTTT.

This clonotype was observed a few times. The V gene is TRBV7-2, the J gene TRBJ2-7; 13 nucleotides agree with TRBD2. This CDR3 region has 14 residues. In germline, CDR1 is SGHTA, CDR2 FQGNSA. With 5 bases clipped from V and 5 bases from J, the junction kept 3 bases outside the gene matches. The CDR3, as DNA: TGTGCCAGCAGCGCGGGGACTAGCGGGAACGAGCAGTACTTC. It specifies CASSAGTSGNEQYF.

This clonotype was observed many times. The genes are TRBV6-2 or TRBV6-3 and TRBJ2-4, with D possibly TRBD2 on 6 matching bases. CDR1 is MNHEY, CDR2 SVGEGT, per germline. Trimming removed 7 bases from V and 15 bases from J, with 25 bases in between. The CDR3 sequence is 14 residues long. CDR3 protein: CASTKLHGTGGAYF. Here the CDR3 DNA reads TGTGCCAGCACGAAACTACACGGGACTGGCGGGGCGTACTTC.

This clonotype was picked up many times. V is TRBV28 and J is TRBJ2-3; TRBD1 aligns across 10 bases. CDR3 length: 15 amino acids. The J segment lost 4 bases and the V segment lost 5 bases, leaving 6 bases of the junction unmatched. The germline V gene encodes CDR1 MDHEN and CDR2 SYDVKM. For the CDR3, the DNA is TGTGCCAGCAGTGGAACCGGGACAGGGGCAGATACGCAGTATTTT. Translating it yields CASSGTGTGADTQYF.

This clonotype was seen many times. This chain links TRBV5-1 with TRBJ2-5; D might be TRBD1 or TRBD2, each matching 5 bases. The germline CDR1 and CDR2 sequences are SGHRS and YFSETQ. The V and J ends lost 3 bases and 4 bases respectively, with 16 bases between them. The CDR3 is 15 residues long. The CDR3 sequence is CASSSPLGGTETQYF. The DNA for the CDR3 is TGCGCCAGCAGCTCGCCCTTAGGTGGGACAGAGACCCAGTACTTC. The variable domain in full, completed from reference TRBV5-1 and TRBJ2-5, reads KAGVTQTPRYLIKTRGQQVTLSCSPISGHRSVSWYQQTPGQGLQFLFEYFSETQRNKGNFPGRFSGRQFSNSRSEMNVSTLELGDSALYLCASSSPLGGTETQYFGPGTRLLVL.

This clonotype was detected many times. J is TRBJ1-1 and V is TRBV7-9; no clear D gene. Trimming cost V 5 bases and J 4 bases, with 17 bases left between them. The CDR3 length is 15 residues. The germline V gene encodes CDR1 SEHNR and CDR2 FQNEAQ (reference sequence). CDR3 residues: CASSLQPSLGTEAFF. The CDR3 region has the DNA TGTGCCAGCAGCCTACAGCCGAGCTTGGGCACTGAAGCTTTCTTT.

This clonotype was observed at least ten times. This chain connects TRBV29-1 to TRBJ2-7, with 11 bases lining up with TRBD1. The CDR3 is 12 residues long. Germline CDR1 reads SQVTM; CDR2 reads ANQGSEA. With V trimmed by 7 bases and J by 5 bases, 4 bases remained unmatched. CDR3 sequence: CSARTGGNEQYF. The DNA for the CDR3 is TGCAGCGCCCGGACAGGGGGCAACGAGCAGTACTTC.

On this clonotype itself: A much more abundant neighbour one base away suggests this may be a read error. The final CDR3 position lacks the conserved phenylalanine or tryptophan, pointing to a likely read error. The chain links TRBV29-1 to TRBJ2-7, with 7 bases that match TRBD1. CDR3 size: 19 residues. The V segment lost 1 base and the J segment 3 bases; nucleotides outside the gene matches: 21. CDR1 and CDR2 from the germline V gene are SQVTM and ANQGSEA. Here the CDR3 reads CSVEGAMSGDRQTIYEQYY. CDR3 bases: TGCAGCGTTGAAGGGGCAATGTCCGGGGACAGACAAACGATCTACGAGCAGTACTAC.

A note on this clonotype: A much larger clone lies a single base off, so this may be a read error. The rearrangement links TRBV28 to TRBJ2-7, with D possibly matching TRBD2 (5 bases). The germline V gene has CDR1 MDHEN and CDR2 SYDVKM. The CDR3 loop spans 16 amino acids. V dropped 3 bases and J dropped 1 base, with 16 bases sitting between them. The CDR3 DNA reads as TGTGCCAGCAGTTTCCGGCCTGGGAGAGGGTCCTACGAGCAGTACTTC. Its protein product is CASSFRPGRGSYEQYF.

In this sample, this clonotype turned up many times. The J gene is TRBJ2-1, the V gene TRBV7-2; the match to TRBD2 covers 7 bases. The V gene end was trimmed by 5 bases and the J gene end by 4 bases; junction bases not matched to a gene: 8. The V gene's germline CDR1 is SGHTA and CDR2 FQGNSA. This CDR3 contains 15 residues. The CDR3 loop is CASSALAGVYNEQFF. The CDR3 region has the DNA TGTGCCAGCAGCGCGCTGGCGGGAGTTTACAATGAGCAGTTCTTC. The variable domain in full, with the rest retrieved from reference TRBV7-2 and TRBJ2-1, is GAGVSQSPSNKVTEKGKDVELRCDPISGHTALYWYRQSLGQGLEFLIYFQGNSAPDKSGLPSDRFSAERTGGSVSTLTIQRTQQEDSAVYLCASSALAGVYNEQFFGPGTRLTVL.

This clonotype came up many times. The V and J genes are TRBV10-3 and TRBJ1-1; D might be TRBD1 (5 bases). The CDR3 loop spans 14 amino acids. Germline V gene data show CDR1 as ENHRY and CDR2 as SYGVKD. V was pared by 2 bases and J by 3 bases, with 10 bases between. Here the CDR3 reads CAISEGGIYTEAFF. Here the CDR3 DNA reads TGTGCCATCAGTGAGGGGGGGATTTACACTGAAGCTTTCTTT.

This clonotype occurred many times. V is TRBV12-3 or TRBV12-4 and J is TRBJ2-1; no reliable D call. V shed 6 bases and J shed 5 bases, with 5 bases lying between them. The CDR3 spans 11 residues. In DNA form, the CDR3 reads TGTGCCAGCAGACAGAACAATGAGCAGTTCTTC. Its translation is CASRQNNEQFF.

This clonotype has ten or more counts. The rearrangement uses TRBV27 and TRBJ2-7; D unclear. The CDR3 contains 13 residues. Trimming removed 3 bases at V and 3 bases at J, with 9 bases between. Germline loops: CDR1 MNHEY, CDR2 SMNVEV (reference sequence). CDR3 nucleotide sequence: TGTGCCAGCAGTTTCGGACCGAACTACGAGCAGTACTTC. This encodes CASSFGPNYEQYF.

This clonotype was seen more than once but under ten times. This chain links TRBV3-1 with TRBJ2-3; 10 bases align to TRBD2. V was pared by 3 bases and J by 3 bases, with 3 bases of the junction left unmatched. CDR1 and CDR2 from the germline V gene are LGHDT and YNNKEL (reference sequence). The CDR3 contains 15 residues. Written as DNA, the CDR3 is TGTGCCAGCAGCCATTCTAGCGGGAGTACAGATACGCAGTATTTT. This codes for CASSHSSGSTDTQYF.